Sequencing of this T cell receptor (beta chain) was carried out in a study of identical twins. Comment on this clonotype: Antigen unknown.

A universal primer site was added by template switching, and unique molecular identifiers were carried by the cDNA. MiXCR, applied by TCRdb to the 5' RACE reads, yields one record per CDR3 protein. The sample shows 350,000 or so distinct CDR3 sequences, approximately 13% of them seen only once. With 1 base removed from V and 4 bases from J, the gap between germline ends came to 13 bases. There are 15 residues in the CDR3. Germline CDR1 is MGHRA and CDR2 is YSYEKL. Study results and caveats: Model-predicted out-of-frame TCR alpha sharing fell below observed values in monozygotic twins.

This same sample was also taken into another study, of yellow fever vaccine responses in identical twins. That work adds: The T cell response to vaccination in identical twins was reportedly partly convergent and partly personalized.

The chain combines TRBV4-1 with TRBJ2-5; no firm D call. The sequence came from a woman younger than 35 in good health. Sequencing used CD8+ T cells sorted from blood. For the CDR3, the DNA is TGCGCCAGCAGCCAAGTGGGCCGACTCCCAGAGACCCAGTACTTC. Its translation is CASSQVGRLPETQYF.